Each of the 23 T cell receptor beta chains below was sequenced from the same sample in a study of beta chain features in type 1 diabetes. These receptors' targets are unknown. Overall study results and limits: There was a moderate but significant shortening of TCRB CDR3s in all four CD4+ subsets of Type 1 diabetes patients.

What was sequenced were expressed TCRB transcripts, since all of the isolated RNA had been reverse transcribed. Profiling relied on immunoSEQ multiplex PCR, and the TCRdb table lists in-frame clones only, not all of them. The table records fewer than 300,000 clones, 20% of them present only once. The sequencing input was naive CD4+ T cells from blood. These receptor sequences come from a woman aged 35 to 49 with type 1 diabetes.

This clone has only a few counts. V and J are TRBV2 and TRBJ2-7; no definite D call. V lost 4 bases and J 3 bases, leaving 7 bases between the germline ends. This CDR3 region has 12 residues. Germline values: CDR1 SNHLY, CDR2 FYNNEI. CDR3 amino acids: CASSVPIYEQYF. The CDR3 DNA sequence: TGTGCCAGCAGTGTTCCAATCTACGAGCAGTACTTC.

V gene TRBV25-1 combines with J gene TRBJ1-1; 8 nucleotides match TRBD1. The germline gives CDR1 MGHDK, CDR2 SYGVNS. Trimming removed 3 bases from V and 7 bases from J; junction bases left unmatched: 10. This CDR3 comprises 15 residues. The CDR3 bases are TGTGCCAGCAGTGAGTCGGACAGGGTGAAGGGTGAAGCTTTCTTT. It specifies CASSESDRVKGEAFF.

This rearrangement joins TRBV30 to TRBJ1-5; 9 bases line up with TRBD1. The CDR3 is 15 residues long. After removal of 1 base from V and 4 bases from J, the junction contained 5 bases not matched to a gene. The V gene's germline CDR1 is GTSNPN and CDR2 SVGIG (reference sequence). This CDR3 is CAWSAGQGRNQPQHF. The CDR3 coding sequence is TGTGCCTGGAGTGCGGGACAGGGCAGAAATCAGCCCCAGCATTTT.

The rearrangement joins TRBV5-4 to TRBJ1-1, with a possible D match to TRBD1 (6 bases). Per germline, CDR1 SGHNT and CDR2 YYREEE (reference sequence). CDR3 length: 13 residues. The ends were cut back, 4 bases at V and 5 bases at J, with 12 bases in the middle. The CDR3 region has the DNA TGTGCCAGCAGCCAACAGGGTTTTACTGAAGCTTTCTTT. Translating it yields CASSQQGFTEAFF.

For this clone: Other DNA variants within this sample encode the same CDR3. CDR3 nucleotide sequence: TGTGCCAGCAGCCCGACAGGGTACGAGCAGTACTTC. Its protein product is CASSPTGYEQYF. The chain combines TRBV7-9 with TRBJ2-7; 7 nucleotides align to TRBD1. CDR1 is SEHNR, CDR2 FQNEAQ, per germline (reference sequence). The junction had 2 bases not matched to a gene; V was cut back by 5 bases and J by 4 bases. CDR3 size: 12 residues.

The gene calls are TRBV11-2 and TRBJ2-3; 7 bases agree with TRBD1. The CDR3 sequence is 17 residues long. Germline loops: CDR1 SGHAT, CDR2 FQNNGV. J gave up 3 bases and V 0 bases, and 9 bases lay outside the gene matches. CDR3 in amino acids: CASSLESTGIRTDTQYF. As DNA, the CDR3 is TGTGCCAGCAGCTTAGAGTCGACAGGGATTAGGACAGATACGCAGTATTTT.

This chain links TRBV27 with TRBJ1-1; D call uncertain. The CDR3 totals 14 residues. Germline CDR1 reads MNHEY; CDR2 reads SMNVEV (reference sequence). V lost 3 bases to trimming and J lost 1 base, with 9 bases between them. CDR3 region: CASSFLGSNTEAFF. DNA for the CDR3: TGTGCCAGCAGTTTCCTAGGATCGAACACTGAAGCTTTCTTT.

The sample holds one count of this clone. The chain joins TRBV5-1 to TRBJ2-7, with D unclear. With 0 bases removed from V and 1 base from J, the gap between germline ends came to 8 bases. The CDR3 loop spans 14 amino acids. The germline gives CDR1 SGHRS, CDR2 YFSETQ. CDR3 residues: CASSLAVQSYEQYF. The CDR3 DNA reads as TGCGCCAGCAGCTTGGCCGTCCAGTCCTACGAGCAGTACTTC.

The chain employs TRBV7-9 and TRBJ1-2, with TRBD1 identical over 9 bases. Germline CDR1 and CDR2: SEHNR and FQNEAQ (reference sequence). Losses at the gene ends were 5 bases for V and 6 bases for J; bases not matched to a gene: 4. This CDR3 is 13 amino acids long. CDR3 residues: CASSPQGADGYTF. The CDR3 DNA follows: TGTGCCAGCAGCCCACAGGGGGCCGATGGCTACACCTTC.

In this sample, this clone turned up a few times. The CDR3 DNA reads as TGTGCCAGCAGCCAAGTCGGGACAGTAATTCAAGAGACCCAGTACTTC. Its protein is CASSQVGTVIQETQYF. This chain uses TRBV14 with TRBJ2-5, with TRBD1 identical over 7 bases. J gave up 2 bases and V 1 base, and 7 bases lay outside the gene matches. The germline V gene has CDR1 SGHDN and CDR2 FVKESK. The CDR3 is made up of 16 amino acids.

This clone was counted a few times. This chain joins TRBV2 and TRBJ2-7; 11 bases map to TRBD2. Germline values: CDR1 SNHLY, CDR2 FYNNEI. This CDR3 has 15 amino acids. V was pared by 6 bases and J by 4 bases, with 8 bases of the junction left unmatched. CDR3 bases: TGTGCCAGCAGAGTTAGCGGGGGGGCCTGGTACGAGCAGTACTTC. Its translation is CASRVSGGAWYEQYF.

The CDR3 DNA sequence: TGTGCCAGCAGCGTACAGGGTGGCGCCGGGGAGCTGTTTTTT. This translates into CASSVQGGAGELFF. The rearrangement joins TRBV9 to TRBJ2-2, with D possibly matching TRBD1 (5 bases). From germline, CDR1 is SGDLS and CDR2 YYNGEE. V lost 1 base and J 6 bases, leaving 10 bases between the germline ends. This CDR3 is built from 14 residues.

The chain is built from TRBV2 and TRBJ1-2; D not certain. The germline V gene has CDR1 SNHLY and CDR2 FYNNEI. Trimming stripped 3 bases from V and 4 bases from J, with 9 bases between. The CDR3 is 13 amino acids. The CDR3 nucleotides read TGTGCCAGCAGTGATGGCCTTTTCTATGGCTACACCTTC. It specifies CASSDGLFYGYTF.

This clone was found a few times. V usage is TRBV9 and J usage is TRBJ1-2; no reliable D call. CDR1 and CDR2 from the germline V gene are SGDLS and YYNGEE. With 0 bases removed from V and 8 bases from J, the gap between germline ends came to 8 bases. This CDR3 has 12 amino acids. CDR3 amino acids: CASSVATAGYTF. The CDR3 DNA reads TGTGCCAGCAGCGTAGCTACTGCGGGCTACACCTTC.

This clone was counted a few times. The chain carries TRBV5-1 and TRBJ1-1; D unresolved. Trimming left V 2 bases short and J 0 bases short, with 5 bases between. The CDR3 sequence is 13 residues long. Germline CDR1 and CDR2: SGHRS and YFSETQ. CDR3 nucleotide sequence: TGCGCCAGCAGCTTTGGCATGAACACTGAAGCTTTCTTT. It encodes CASSFGMNTEAFF.

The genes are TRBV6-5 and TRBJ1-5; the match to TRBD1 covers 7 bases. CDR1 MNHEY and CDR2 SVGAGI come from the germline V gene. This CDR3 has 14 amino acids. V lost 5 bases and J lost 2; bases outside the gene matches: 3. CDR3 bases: TGTGCCAGCAGTCTTACAGGGGGCAATCAGCCCCAGCATTTT. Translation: CASSLTGGNQPQHF.

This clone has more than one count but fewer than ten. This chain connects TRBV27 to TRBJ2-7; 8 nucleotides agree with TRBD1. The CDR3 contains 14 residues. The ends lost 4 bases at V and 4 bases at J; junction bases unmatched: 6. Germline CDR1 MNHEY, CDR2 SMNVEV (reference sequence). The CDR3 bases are TGTGCCAGCAGTTCCGGACAGGGTATGTACGAGCAGTACTTC. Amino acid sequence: CASSSGQGMYEQYF.

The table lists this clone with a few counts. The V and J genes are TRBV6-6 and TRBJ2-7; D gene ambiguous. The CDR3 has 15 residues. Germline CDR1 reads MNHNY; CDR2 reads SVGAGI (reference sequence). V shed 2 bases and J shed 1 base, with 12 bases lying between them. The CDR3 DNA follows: TGTGCCAGCAGTTACGCGCAGGCAGGATCCTACGAGCAGTACTTC. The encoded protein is CASSYAQAGSYEQYF.

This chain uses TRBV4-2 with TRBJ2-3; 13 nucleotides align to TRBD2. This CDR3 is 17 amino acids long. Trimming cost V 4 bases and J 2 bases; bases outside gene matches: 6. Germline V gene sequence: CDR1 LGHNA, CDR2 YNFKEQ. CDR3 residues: CASSLRTSGGTTDTQYF. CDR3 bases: TGTGCCAGCAGCCTCAGGACTAGCGGGGGAACCACAGATACGCAGTATTTT.

CDR3 protein: CATLDSQVMNTEAFF. Written as DNA, the CDR3 is TGTGCCACCCTAGATTCCCAAGTAATGAACACTGAAGCTTTCTTT. The rearrangement links TRBV19 to TRBJ1-1; D is unclear. Trimming cost V 10 bases and J 0 bases, with 18 bases left between them. CDR3 length: 15 amino acids. Germline CDR1 is LNHDA and CDR2 is SQIVND (reference sequence).

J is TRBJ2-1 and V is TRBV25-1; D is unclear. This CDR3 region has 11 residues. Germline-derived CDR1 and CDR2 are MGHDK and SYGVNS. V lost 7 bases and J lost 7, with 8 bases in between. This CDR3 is CASTQVNEQFF. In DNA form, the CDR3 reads TGTGCCAGCACCCAGGTAAATGAGCAGTTCTTC.

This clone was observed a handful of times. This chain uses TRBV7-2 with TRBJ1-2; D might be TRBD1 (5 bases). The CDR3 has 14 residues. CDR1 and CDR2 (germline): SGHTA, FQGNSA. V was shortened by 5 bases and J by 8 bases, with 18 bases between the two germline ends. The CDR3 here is CASSQGPSGGGYTF. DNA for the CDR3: TGTGCCAGCAGCCAGGGACCGTCGGGAGGCGGCTACACCTTC.

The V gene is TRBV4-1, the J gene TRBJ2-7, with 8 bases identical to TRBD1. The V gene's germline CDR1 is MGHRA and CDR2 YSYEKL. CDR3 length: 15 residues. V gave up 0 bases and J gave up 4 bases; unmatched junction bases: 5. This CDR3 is CASSQDGQGWYEQYF. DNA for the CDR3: TGCGCCAGCAGCCAAGACGGACAGGGATGGTACGAGCAGTACTTC.